The rows below give T cell receptor beta chains drawn from one sample of a study of cytomegalovirus exposure and HLA in healthy donors. Profiled with immunoSEQ multiplex PCR; TCRdb holds only in-frame clones, not every one. Of around 150,000 clones in the sample, approximately 85% are singletons; the top ten hold around a tenth. The sample taken for sequencing was PBMCs. These TCRs come from a man aged 18-30 years in good health and CMV-seropositive. Both conserved end residues are part of each CDR3. Fields, in order: J gene, V gene, D gene, clone size, CDR3 DNA, CDR3 protein. The D gene is left open where the match is weak. Expanded clones are given a class, and other clones once, few, many or no size at all.

>TRBJ1-5|TRBV4-3|NA|NA
TGCGCCAGCAGCCAAGATCGGAATCAGCCCCAGCATTTT
CASSQDRNQPQHF
>TRBJ2-7|TRBV9|NA|NA
TGTGCCAGCAGCCGCCGGGGGGCGAGTTCCTCCTCCGTCTACGAGCAGTACTTC
CASSRRGASSSSVYEQYF
>TRBJ1-2|TRBV5-6|NA|NA
TGTGCCAGCAGCTTGCGCGGTCGCGATGGCTACACCTTC
CASSLRGRDGYTF
>TRBJ2-3|TRBV5-8|NA|NA
TGTGCCAGCAGCTTGCGGGGGTCGACAGATACGCAGTATTTT
CASSLRGSTDTQYF
>TRBJ2-5|TRBV5-1|TRBD2|NA
TGCGCCAGCAGCTCACTCGGGACTACCCAAGAGACCCAGTACTTC
CASSSLGTTQETQYF
>TRBJ2-7|TRBV4-1|TRBD1|NA
TGCGCCAGCAGCAAAGGACAGGGCTACGAGCAGTACTTC
CASSKGQGYEQYF
>TRBJ2-1|TRBV14|TRBD2|once
TGTGCCAGCAGTTCTAGCGGGGGGGCCAACAATGAGCAGTTCTTC
CASSSSGGANNEQFF
>TRBJ2-1|TRBV5-6|TRBD1|NA
TGTGCCAGCAGCGATACAGGGGGCTCCTACAATGAGCAGTTCTTC
CASSDTGGSYNEQFF
>TRBJ2-3|TRBV4-1|NA|NA
TGCGCCAGCAGCCCGACTATAACTAGCACAGATACGCAGTATTTT
CASSPTITSTDTQYF
>TRBJ1-2|TRBV9|TRBD1|NA
TGTGCCAGCAGCTTAACGACAGGGGCCTTCAACTATGGCTACACCTTC
CASSLTTGAFNYGYTF
>TRBJ1-6|TRBV5-6|NA|NA
TGTGCCAGCAGCTTGGAGCACAATTCACCCCTCCACTTT
CASSLEHNSPLHF
>TRBJ2-7|TRBV7-2|TRBD2|NA
TGTGCCAGCAGCTCCGGGACTAGCGGGGGGGCCCGGTACTTC
CASSSGTSGGARYF
>TRBJ1-2|TRBV30|TRBD1|NA
TGTGCCTGGAGAGGGGGCAGTAACTATGGCTACACCTTC
CAWRGGSNYGYTF